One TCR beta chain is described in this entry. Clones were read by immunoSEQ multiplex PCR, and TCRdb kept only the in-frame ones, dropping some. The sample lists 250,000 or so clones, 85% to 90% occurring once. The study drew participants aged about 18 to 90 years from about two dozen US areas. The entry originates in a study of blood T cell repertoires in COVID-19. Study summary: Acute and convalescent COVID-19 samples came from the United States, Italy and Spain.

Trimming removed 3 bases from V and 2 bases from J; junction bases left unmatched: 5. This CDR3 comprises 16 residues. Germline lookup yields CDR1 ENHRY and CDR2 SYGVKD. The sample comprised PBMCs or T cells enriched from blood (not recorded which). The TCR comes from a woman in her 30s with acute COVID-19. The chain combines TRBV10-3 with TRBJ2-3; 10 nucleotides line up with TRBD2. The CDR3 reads CAISDPSGRATDTQYF. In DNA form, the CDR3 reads TGTGCCATCAGTGACCCAAGCGGGAGGGCCACAGATACGCAGTATTTT.